This entry concerns a single T cell receptor (beta chain). This sample stems from a study of cytomegalovirus exposure and HLA in healthy donors. The CDR3 covers 17 residues. Germline V gene data show CDR1 as MGHRA and CDR2 as YSYEKL. V was pared by 0 bases and J by 3 bases, with 6 bases of the junction left unmatched. Clones were read by immunoSEQ multiplex PCR, and TCRdb kept only the in-frame ones, dropping some. The top ten clones hold 0.65% to 0.85% of a sample with fewer than 400,000 clones, roughly 85% of them seen once. The chain combines TRBV4-1 with TRBJ2-3, with 10 bases aligning to TRBD2. Sequences were obtained from PBMCs. This TCR was sampled from a woman younger than 30 in good health and CMV-seronegative. CDR3 loop: CASSQEASGSLTDTQYF. Written as DNA, the CDR3 is TGCGCCAGCAGCCAAGAGGCTAGCGGGAGTCTTACAGATACGCAGTATTTT.